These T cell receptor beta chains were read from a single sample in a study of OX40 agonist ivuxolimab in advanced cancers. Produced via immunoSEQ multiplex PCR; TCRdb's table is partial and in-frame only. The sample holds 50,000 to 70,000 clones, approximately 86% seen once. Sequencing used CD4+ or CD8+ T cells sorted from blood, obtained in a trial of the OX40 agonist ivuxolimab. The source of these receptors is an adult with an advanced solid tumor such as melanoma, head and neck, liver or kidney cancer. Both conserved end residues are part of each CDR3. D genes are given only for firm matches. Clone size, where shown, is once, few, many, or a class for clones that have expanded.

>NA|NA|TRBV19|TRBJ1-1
TGTGCCAGTAGTATAGCCCCCTCGGGGGGCACTGAAGCTTTCTTT
CASSIAPSGGTEAFF
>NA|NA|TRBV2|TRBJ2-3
TGTGCCAGCAGTGAATCTTGGTTCACAGATACGCAGTATTTT
CASSESWFTDTQYF
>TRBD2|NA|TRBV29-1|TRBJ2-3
TGCAGCTCCTATGGGAGTGCTAGCGGGGATACAGATACGCAGTATTTT
CSSYGSASGDTDTQYF
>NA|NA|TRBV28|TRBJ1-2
TGTGCCAGCAGTTTATTCCAGGGACTTTGGGGCTACACCTTC
CASSLFQGLWGYTF
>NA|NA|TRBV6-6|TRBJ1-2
TGTGCCAGCAGTTACTTTGCGGGAGGAGACTATGGCTACACCTTC
CASSYFAGGDYGYTF
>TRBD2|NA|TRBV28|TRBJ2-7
TGTGCCAGCAGCCAGACTAGCGGGAGTGTTGACGAGCAGTACTTC
CASSQTSGSVDEQYF
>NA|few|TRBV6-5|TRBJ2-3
TGTGCCAGCAGTTTAAGCGGCACAGATACGCAGTATTTT
CASSLSGTDTQYF
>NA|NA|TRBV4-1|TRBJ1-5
TGCGCCAGCAGCCAGGATGGACGGCAGAATAGCAATCAGCCCCAGCATTTT
CASSQDGRQNSNQPQHF
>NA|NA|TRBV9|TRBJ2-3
TGTGCCAGCAGCGTACCGGACGCTGGGGGTACGCAGTATTTT
CASSVPDAGGTQYF
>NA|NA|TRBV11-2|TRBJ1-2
TGTGCCAGCAGCTCCCGGGACCTTACCCCCTATGGCTACACCTTC
CASSSRDLTPYGYTF
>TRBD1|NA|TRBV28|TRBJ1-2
TGTGCCAGCAGTTTCCCGGACAGGGCCTATGGCTACACCTTC
CASSFPDRAYGYTF
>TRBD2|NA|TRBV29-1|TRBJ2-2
TGCAGCGTTGCTAGCGGGGGAGGCAACACCGGGGAGCTGTTTTTT
CSVASGGGNTGELFF
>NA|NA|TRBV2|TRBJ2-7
TGTGCCAGCATCGAGGGGGATAGGGGGGACTACGAGCAGTACTTC
CASIEGDRGDYEQYF
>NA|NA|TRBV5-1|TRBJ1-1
TGCGCCAGCACCGACGGGGGAACGAACACTGAAGCTTTCTTT
CASTDGGTNTEAFF
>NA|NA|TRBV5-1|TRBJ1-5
TGCGCCAGCAGCTTGGCCCTCGGCAGGGGAAGGAATCAGCCCCAGCATTTT
CASSLALGRGRNQPQHF
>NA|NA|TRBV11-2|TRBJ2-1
TGTGCCAGCAGCTTAGCGGGTGAGCAGTTCTTC
CASSLAGEQFF
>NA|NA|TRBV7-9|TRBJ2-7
TGTGCCAGCAGCTTAGTTAAGGGACCCTTTGGATACGAGCAGTACTTC
CASSLVKGPFGYEQYF
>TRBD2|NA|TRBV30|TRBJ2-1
TGTGCCTGGAGTGTCGGTAACTTAGCGGGAGCGGATGAGCAGTTCTTC
CAWSVGNLAGADEQFF
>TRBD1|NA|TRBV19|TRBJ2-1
TGTGCCACCCTTAACCGGGACAGGCCCTACAATGAGCAGTTCTTC
CATLNRDRPYNEQFF
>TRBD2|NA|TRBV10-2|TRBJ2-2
TGCGCCAGCAGACTAGCGGGGGAAATCGGGGAGCTGTTTTTT
CASRLAGEIGELFF
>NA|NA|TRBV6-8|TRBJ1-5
TGTGCCAGCAGTGCTCGGGGCGTCTTCTATAGCAATCAGCCCCAGCATTTT
CASSARGVFYSNQPQHF
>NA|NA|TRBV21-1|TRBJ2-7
TGTGCCAGCAGCAAAGATTACCTACTAGCGGAAGACTACGAGCAGTACTTC
CASSKDYLLAEDYEQYF
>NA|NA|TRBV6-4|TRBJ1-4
TGTGCCAGCAGTGATACGGACTCTAATGAAAAACTGTTTTTT
CASSDTDSNEKLFF
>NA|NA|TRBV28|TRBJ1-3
TGTGCCAGCGACGAGACAGCCTCTGGAAACACCATATATTTT
CASDETASGNTIYF
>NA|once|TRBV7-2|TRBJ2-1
TGTGCCAGCAGCTTAGAAACTCCCGGACCCTACAATGAGCAGTTCTTC
CASSLETPGPYNEQFF
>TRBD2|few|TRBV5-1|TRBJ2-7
TGCGCCAGCAGCGCGGTCGGACTAGCGGGAGGGTCCTACGAGCAGTACTTC
CASSAVGLAGGSYEQYF
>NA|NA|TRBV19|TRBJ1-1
TGTGCCAGTACGGGGTCCGAAGCTTTCTTT
CASTGSEAFF
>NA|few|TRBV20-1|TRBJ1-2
TGCAGTGGAACCGGGGCTTATGGCTACACCTTC
CSGTGAYGYTF
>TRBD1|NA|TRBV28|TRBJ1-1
TGTGCCAGCAGCACCCCCCAGGGGGCCAACACTGAAGCTTTCTTT
CASSTPQGANTEAFF
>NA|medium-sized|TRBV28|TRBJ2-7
TGTGCCAGCAGTTTTGCCCCTAGCTCCTACGAGCAGTACTTC
CASSFAPSSYEQYF
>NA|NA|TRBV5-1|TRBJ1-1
TGCGCCAGCAGCGGTCCGGGCACTGAAGCTTTCTTT
CASSGPGTEAFF
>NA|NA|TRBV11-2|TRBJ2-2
TGTGCCAGCAGACTCCCCGAGCGGGGGGAGCTGTTTTTT
CASRLPERGELFF
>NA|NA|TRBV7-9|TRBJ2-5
TGTGCCAGCAGCTTAGAGTCAATGGAGACCCAGTACTTC
CASSLESMETQYF
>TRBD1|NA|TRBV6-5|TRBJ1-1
TGTGCCAGCAGCCCCGGACAGGGCACTGAAGCTTTCTTT
CASSPGQGTEAFF
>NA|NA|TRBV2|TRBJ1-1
TGTGCCATCAATGATGCTGGTGAAGCTTTCTTT
CAINDAGEAFF
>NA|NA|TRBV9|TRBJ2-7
TGTGCCAGCAGCGTGGATGATACGGCCTACGAGCAGTACTTC
CASSVDDTAYEQYF
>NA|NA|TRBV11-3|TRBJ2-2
TGTGCCAGCAGCTCCAGGGACACCGGGGAGCTGTTTTTT
CASSSRDTGELFF
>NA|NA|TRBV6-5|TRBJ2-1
TGTGCCAGCAGTTTCACAACCTACAATGAGCAGTTCTTC
CASSFTTYNEQFF
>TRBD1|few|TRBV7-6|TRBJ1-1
TGTGCCAGCAGCCGACTCGACAGGGTAGCTTTCTTT
CASSRLDRVAFF
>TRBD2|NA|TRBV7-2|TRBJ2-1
TGTGCCAGCAGCCCAGCGGGGGCAGCCCAGCAGTTCTTC
CASSPAGAAQQFF
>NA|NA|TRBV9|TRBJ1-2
TGTGCCAGCAGCGTAGGTGCAGGGGAGTATGGCTACACCTTC
CASSVGAGEYGYTF
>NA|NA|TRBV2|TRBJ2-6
TGTGCCAGCAGTGAACCTAGTAACTCTGGGGCCAACGTCCTGACTTTC
CASSEPSNSGANVLTF
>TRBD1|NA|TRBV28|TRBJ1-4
TGTGCCAGCAACCCAACTACCTTCAGGGGGACTGAGGATGAAAAACTGTTTTTT
CASNPTTFRGTEDEKLFF
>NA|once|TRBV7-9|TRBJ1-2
TGTGCCAGCAGGGGGGGACCGAGAAACTATGGCTACACCTTC
CASRGGPRNYGYTF
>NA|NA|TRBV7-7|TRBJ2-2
TGTGCCAGCAGCTTAGCTACAGGGACCGCCGGGGAGCTGTTTTTT
CASSLATGTAGELFF
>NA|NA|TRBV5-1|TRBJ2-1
TGCGCCAGCAGCTTGGGCGGGAACTCCTACAATGAGCAGTTCTTC
CASSLGGNSYNEQFF